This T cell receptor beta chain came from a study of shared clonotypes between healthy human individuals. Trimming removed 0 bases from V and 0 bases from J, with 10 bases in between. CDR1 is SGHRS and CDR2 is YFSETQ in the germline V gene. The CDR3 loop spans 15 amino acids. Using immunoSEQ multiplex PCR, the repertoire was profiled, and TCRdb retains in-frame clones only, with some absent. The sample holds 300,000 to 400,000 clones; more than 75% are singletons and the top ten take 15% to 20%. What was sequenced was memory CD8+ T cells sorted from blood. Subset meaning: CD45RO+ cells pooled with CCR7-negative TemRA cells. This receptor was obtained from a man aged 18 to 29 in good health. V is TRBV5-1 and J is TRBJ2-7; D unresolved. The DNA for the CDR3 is TGCGCCAGCAGCTTGGACAACTTCTTCTCCTACGAGCAGTACTTC. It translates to CASSLDNFFSYEQYF.